The 2 T cell receptor beta chains presented below share a single source sample, sequenced in a study of spatial heterogeneity in lung cancer. TCRdb re-called the 5' RACE reads with MiXCR, one entry per CDR3 protein. Here the sample spans around 1,100 distinct CDR3 sequences, approximately 12% being singletons. The sample's time point: sample taken at primary tumor resection. Specimen: normal lung tissue next to the tumor, collected at surgery. Receptor source: a female donor with early-stage non-small cell lung cancer.

This clonotype was seen only a few times. A library made for alpha chains picked up this beta chain off target, so its size means little. J is TRBJ2-7 and V is TRBV5-1, with D possibly being TRBD2 (5 bases). Germline V gives CDR1 SGHRS, CDR2 YFSETQ. V dropped 0 bases and J dropped 6 bases, with 13 bases sitting between them. The CDR3 is made up of 14 amino acids. The CDR3 sequence is CASSLDPGLPEQYF. CDR3 sequence (DNA): TGCGCCAGCAGCTTGGACCCTGGACTCCCCGAGCAGTACTTC. Complete variable domain (other parts from reference TRBV5-1 and TRBJ2-7): KAGVTQTPRYLIKTRGQQVTLSCSPISGHRSVSWYQQTPGQGLQFLFEYFSETQRNKGNFPGRFSGRQFSNSRSEMNVSTLELGDSALYLCASSLDPGLPEQYFGPGTRLTVT.

In this sample, this clonotype is large. The library was built for alpha chains, so this beta chain is an off-target read and its size means little. This rearrangement joins TRBV12-3 or TRBV12-4 to TRBJ2-2; D gene ambiguous. CDR3 length equals 14 residues. Trimming took off 7 bases at V and 3 bases at J, with 12 bases between the two ends. Here the CDR3 DNA reads TGTGCCAGCACGTTCCTTGCGGACACCGGGGAGCTGTTTTTT. It specifies CASTFLADTGELFF.